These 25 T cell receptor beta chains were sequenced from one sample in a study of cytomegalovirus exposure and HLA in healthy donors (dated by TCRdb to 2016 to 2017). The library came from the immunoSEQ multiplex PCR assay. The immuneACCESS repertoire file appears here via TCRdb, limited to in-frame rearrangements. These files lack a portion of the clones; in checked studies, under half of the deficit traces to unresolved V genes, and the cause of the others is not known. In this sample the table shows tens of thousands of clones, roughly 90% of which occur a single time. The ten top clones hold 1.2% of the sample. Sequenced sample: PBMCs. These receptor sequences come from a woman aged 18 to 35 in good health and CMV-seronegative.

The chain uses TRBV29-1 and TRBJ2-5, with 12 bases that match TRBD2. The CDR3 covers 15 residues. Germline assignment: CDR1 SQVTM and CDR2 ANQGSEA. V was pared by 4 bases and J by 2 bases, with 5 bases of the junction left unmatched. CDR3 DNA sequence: TGCAGCGTTGCGACTAGCGGGAGTGGGCAAGAGACCCAGTACTTC. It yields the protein CSVATSGSGQETQYF.

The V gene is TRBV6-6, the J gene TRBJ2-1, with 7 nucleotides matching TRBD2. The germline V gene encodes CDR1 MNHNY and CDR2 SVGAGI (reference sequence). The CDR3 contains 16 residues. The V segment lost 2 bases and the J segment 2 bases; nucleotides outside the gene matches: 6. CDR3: CASSYPRAGAYNEQFF. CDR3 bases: TGTGCCAGCAGTTACCCTCGGGCGGGGGCCTACAATGAGCAGTTCTTC.

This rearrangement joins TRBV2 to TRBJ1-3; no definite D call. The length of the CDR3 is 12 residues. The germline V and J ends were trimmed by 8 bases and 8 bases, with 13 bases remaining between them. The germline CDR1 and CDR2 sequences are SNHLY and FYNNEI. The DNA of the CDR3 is TGTGCCAGCGGGCCAACCCTGGACACCATATATTTT. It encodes CASGPTLDTIYF.

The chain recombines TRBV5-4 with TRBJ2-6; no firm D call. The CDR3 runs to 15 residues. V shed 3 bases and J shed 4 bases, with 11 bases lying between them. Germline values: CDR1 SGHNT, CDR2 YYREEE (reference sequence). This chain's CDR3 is CASSSTVSGANVLTF. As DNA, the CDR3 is TGTGCCAGCAGCTCTACAGTTTCCGGGGCCAACGTCCTGACTTTC.

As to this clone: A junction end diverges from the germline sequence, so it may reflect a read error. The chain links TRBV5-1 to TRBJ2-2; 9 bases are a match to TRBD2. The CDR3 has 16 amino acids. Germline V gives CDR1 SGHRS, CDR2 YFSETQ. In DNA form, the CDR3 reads TGCGCCAACAGCTTGGCCGTTAGCGGGGGCACCGGGGAGCTGTTTTTT. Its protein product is CANSLAVSGGTGELFF.

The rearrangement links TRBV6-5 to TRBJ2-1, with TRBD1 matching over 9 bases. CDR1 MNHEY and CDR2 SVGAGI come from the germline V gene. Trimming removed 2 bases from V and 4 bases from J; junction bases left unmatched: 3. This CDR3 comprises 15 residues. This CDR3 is CASSYGTGIYNEQFF. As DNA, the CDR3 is TGTGCCAGCAGTTACGGGACAGGGATATACAATGAGCAGTTCTTC.

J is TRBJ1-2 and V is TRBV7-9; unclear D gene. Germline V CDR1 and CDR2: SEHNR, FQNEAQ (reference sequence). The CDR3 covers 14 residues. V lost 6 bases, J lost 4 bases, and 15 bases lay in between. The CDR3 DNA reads TGTGCCAGCAGATCCCCAGGCTTTTCCTATGGCTACACCTTC. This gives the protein CASRSPGFSYGYTF.

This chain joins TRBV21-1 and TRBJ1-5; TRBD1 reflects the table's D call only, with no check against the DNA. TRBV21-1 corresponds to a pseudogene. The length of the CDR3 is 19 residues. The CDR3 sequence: CASSLTLGQKDEGNQPQHF. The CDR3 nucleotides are TGTGCCAGCAGCCTGACCCTGGGACAGAAAGACGAAGGCAATCAGCCCCAGCATTTT.

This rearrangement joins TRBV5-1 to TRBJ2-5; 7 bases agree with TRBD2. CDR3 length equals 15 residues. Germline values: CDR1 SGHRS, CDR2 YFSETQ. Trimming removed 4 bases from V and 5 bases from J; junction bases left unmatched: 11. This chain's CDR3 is CASSLGTTIGETQYF. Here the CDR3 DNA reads TGCGCCAGCAGCCTCGGGACTACTATCGGGGAGACCCAGTACTTC.

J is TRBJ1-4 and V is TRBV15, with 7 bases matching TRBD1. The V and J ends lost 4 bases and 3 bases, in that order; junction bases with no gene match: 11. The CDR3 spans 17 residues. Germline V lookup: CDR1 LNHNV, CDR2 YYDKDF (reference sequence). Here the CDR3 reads CATSKDRRKLSNEKLFF. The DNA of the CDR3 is TGTGCCACCAGCAAGGACAGGCGTAAGCTATCTAATGAAAAACTGTTTTTT.

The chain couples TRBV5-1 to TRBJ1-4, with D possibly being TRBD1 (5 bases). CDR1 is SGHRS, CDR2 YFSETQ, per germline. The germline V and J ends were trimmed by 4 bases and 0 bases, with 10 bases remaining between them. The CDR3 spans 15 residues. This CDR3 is CASSHGQATNEKLFF. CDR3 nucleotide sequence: TGCGCCAGCAGCCATGGACAAGCAACTAATGAAAAACTGTTTTTT.

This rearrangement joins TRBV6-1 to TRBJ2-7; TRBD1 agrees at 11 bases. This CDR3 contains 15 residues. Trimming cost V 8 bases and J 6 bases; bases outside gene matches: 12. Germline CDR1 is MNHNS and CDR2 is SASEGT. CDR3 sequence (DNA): TGTGCCAGCCGGTTGGCCGGACAGGGGGCCTTCGAGCAGTACTTC. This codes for CASRLAGQGAFEQYF.

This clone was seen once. CDR3 in amino acids: CASSSGQGDGYTF. As DNA, the CDR3 is TGTGCCAGCAGTTCGGGACAGGGAGACGGCTACACCTTC. The chain is built from TRBV28 and TRBJ1-2, with 9 nucleotides matching TRBD1. V was clipped by 4 bases and J by 8 bases; unmatched bases: 5. The CDR3 runs 13 residues. In germline, CDR1 is MDHEN, CDR2 SYDVKM.

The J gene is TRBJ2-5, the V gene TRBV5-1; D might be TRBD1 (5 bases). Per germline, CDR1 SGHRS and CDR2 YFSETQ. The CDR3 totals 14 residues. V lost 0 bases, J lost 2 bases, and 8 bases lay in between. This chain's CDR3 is CASSLGQLQETQYF. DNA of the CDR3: TGCGCCAGCAGCTTGGGACAGCTTCAAGAGACCCAGTACTTC.

CDR3 coding DNA: TGCGCCAGCAGTGAGCGGTACAGGGGGAGTAACTATGGCTACACCTTC. Amino acids: CASSERYRGSNYGYTF. V and J are TRBV10-2 and TRBJ1-2; 8 nucleotides agree with TRBD1. V trimming: 2 bases; J trimming: 1 base; junction bases outside the gene matches: 6. Germline V lookup: CDR1 WSHSY, CDR2 SAAADI. The CDR3 has 16 amino acids.

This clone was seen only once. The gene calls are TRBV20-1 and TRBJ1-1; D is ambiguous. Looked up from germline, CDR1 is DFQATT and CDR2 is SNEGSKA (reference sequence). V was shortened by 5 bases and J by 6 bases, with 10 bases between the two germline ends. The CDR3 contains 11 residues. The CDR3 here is CSAPRRAEAFF. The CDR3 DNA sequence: TGCAGTGCTCCTAGGCGGGCTGAAGCTTTCTTT.

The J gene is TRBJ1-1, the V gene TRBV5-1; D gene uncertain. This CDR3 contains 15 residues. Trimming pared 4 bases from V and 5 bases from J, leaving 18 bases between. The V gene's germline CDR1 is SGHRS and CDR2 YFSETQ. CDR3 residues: CASSEHIAVETEAFF. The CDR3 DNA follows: TGCGCCAGCAGCGAGCACATAGCGGTCGAGACTGAAGCTTTCTTT.

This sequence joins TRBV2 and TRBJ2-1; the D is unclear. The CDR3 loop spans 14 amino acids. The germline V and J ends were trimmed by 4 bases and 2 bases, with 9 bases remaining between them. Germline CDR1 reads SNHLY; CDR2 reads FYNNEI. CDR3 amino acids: CASSARAAYNEQFF. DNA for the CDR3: TGTGCCAGCAGTGCTAGAGCAGCCTACAATGAGCAGTTCTTC.

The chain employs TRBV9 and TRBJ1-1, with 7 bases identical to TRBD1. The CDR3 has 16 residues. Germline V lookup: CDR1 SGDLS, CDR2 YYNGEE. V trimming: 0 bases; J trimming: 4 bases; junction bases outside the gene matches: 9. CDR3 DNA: TGTGCCAGCAGCGTAGACACCACAGGGGTAGGCACTGAAGCTTTCTTT. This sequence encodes CASSVDTTGVGTEAFF.

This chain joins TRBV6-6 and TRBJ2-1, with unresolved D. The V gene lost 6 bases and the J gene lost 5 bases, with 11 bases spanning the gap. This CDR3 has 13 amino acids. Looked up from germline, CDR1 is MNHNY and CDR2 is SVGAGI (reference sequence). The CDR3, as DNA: TGTGCCAGCAGCTTGACTTGGGACAATGAGCAGTTCTTC. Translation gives CASSLTWDNEQFF.

As DNA, the CDR3 is TGTGCCAGCAGCCCCGGTCCGGGACTAGCAGACGAGACCCAGTACTTC. This gives the protein CASSPGPGLADETQYF. The chain uses TRBV11-2 and TRBJ2-5, with 9 bases matching TRBD2. Germline CDR1 reads SGHAT; CDR2 reads FQNNGV. Trimming took 5 bases from V and 5 from J; bases not matched to a gene: 12. This CDR3 contains 16 residues.

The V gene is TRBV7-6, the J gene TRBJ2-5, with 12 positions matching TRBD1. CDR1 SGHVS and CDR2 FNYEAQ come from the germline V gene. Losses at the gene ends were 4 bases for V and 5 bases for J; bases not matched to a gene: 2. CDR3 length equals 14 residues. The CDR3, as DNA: TGTGCCAGCAGCTGGGGACAGGGGGCCGAGACCCAGTACTTC. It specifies CASSWGQGAETQYF.

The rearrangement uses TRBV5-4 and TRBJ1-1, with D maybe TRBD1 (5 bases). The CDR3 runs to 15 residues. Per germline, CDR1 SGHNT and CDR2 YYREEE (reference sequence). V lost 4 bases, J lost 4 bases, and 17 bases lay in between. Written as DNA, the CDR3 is TGTGCCAGCAGCAGTACCAGGGCAATGGGCACTGAAGCTTTCTTT. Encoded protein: CASSSTRAMGTEAFF.

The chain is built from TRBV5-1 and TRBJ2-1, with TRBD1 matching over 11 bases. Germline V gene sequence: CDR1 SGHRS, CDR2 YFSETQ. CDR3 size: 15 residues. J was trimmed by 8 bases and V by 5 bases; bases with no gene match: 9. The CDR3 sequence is CASSSGTGGRYEQFF. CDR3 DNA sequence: TGCGCCAGCAGTTCCGGGACAGGGGGAAGGTATGAGCAGTTCTTC.

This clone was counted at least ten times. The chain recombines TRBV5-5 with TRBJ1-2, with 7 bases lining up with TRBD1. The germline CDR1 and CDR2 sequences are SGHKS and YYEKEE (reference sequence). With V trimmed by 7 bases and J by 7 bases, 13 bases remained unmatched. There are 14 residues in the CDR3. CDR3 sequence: CASSLGQTRAGYTF. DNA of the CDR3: TGTGCCAGCTCGTTGGGACAGACTCGGGCTGGCTACACCTTC.